Below, 20 T cell receptor beta chains from the same sample are listed, as sequenced in a study of cytomegalovirus exposure and HLA in healthy donors. Primers included in the PCR were 60 Vbeta and 13 Jbeta primers. Method: immunoSEQ multiplex PCR; TCRdb's copy keeps in-frame clones and lacks some. Counted here are 130,000 to 150,000 clones, about three quarters occurring once; the ten biggest clones make up about 3%. The sequenced sample was PBMCs. These receptors were collected from a man aged 35 to 55 in good health and CMV-seropositive.

V is TRBV2 and J is TRBJ2-3; tentative D call: TRBD2 (5 bases). The ends were cut back, 8 bases at V and 2 bases at J, with 11 bases in the middle. Per germline, CDR1 SNHLY and CDR2 FYNNEI. This CDR3 contains 13 residues. The CDR3 nucleotides are TGTGCCAGCTCCAAGCGGATCACAGATACGCAGTATTTT. Residues: CASSKRITDTQYF.

The chain links TRBV29-1 to TRBJ2-7, with 8 bases identical to TRBD2. Looked up from germline, CDR1 is SQVTM and CDR2 is ANQGSEA. The CDR3 has 13 residues. Germline trimming cut 5 bases from V and 6 bases from J; bases unmatched to any gene: 9. Here the CDR3 reads CSVSWTSSGEQYF. The CDR3 DNA sequence: TGCAGCGTTTCGTGGACTAGCTCAGGCGAGCAGTACTTC.

The V gene is TRBV18, the J gene TRBJ1-1; TRBD1 is a possible D gene (5 bases). The CDR3 has 14 residues. Germline V CDR1 and CDR2: KGHSH, LQKENI. The V end lost 0 bases, the J end lost 4 bases, and 9 bases lay between the germline ends. The CDR3 sequence: CASSPPGGRTEAFF. The CDR3 DNA follows: TGTGCCAGCTCACCACCGGGGGGACGCACTGAAGCTTTCTTT.

V gene TRBV7-8 combines with J gene TRBJ2-5; 7 positions agree with TRBD1. This CDR3 is 14 amino acids long. V lost 5 bases, J lost 2 bases, and 5 bases stayed unmatched. CDR1 and CDR2 from the germline V gene are SGHVS and FQNEAQ. This CDR3 is CASSAGTVQETQYF. CDR3 in DNA: TGTGCCAGCAGCGCAGGGACAGTTCAAGAGACCCAGTACTTC.

V gene TRBV4-1 combines with J gene TRBJ1-4, with TRBD1 as a possible D gene (5 bases). The CDR3 runs to 15 residues. Germline loops: CDR1 MGHRA, CDR2 YSYEKL. The V gene lost 0 bases and the J gene lost 4 bases, with 9 bases spanning the gap. The chain's CDR3 is CASSQDGGINEKLFF. DNA of the CDR3: TGCGCCAGCAGCCAAGATGGGGGGATTAATGAAAAACTGTTTTTT.

The CDR3 DNA is TGTGCCAGCAGCCACCTGACAGGGGAGGACTATGGCTACACCTTC. Its translation: CASSHLTGEDYGYTF. This chain joins TRBV4-2 and TRBJ1-2; 8 nucleotides align to TRBD1. The CDR3 contains 15 residues. With V trimmed by 3 bases and J by 3 bases, 6 bases remained unmatched. CDR1 LGHNA and CDR2 YNFKEQ come from the germline V gene.

The chain couples TRBV27 to TRBJ2-5, with a weak D call TRBD2 (5 bases). The J call may be mistaken, given a closer DNA end match to TRBJ2-7. Germline values: CDR1 MNHEY, CDR2 SMNVEV (reference sequence). The CDR3 is 15 amino acids. CDR3 bases: TGTGCCAGCAGCACTCGGCCCGGAGGCCACTACGAGCAGTACTTC. As protein: CASSTRPGGHYEQYF.

V usage is TRBV30 and J usage is TRBJ1-5; D call uncertain. Trimming pared 1 base from V and 9 bases from J, leaving 10 bases between. The CDR3 sequence is 12 residues long. The V gene's germline CDR1 is GTSNPN and CDR2 SVGIG (reference sequence). The DNA of the CDR3 is TGTGCCTGGAGTGGCGGAGCTCGGCCCCAGCATTTT. As protein: CAWSGGARPQHF. Variable domain in full (rest from reference TRBV30 and TRBJ1-5): SQTIHQWPATLVQPVGSPLSLECTVEGTSNPNLYWYRQAAGRGLQLLFYSVGIGQISSEVPQNLSASRPQDRQFILSSKKLLLSDSGFYLCAWSGGARPQHFGDGTRLSIL.

The V call is TRBV5-1, the J call TRBJ2-1, with 8 bases aligning to TRBD2. The CDR3 spans 15 residues. Germline values: CDR1 SGHRS, CDR2 YFSETQ. Trimming removed 4 bases from V and 2 bases from J; junction bases left unmatched: 5. DNA of the CDR3: TGCGCCAGCAGCCTCGGGACTAGTCCCTACAATGAGCAGTTCTTC. Translated: CASSLGTSPYNEQFF.

In this sample, this clone turned up once. As DNA, the CDR3 is TGTGCCAGCAGTGACTCTGGGGCGAGCACAGATACGCAGTATTTT. As protein: CASSDSGASTDTQYF. The genes are TRBV6-1 and TRBJ2-3; TRBD1 might be the D (5 bases). Trimming shortened V by 3 bases and J by 0 bases, and 10 bases separated the two germline ends. The germline V gene encodes CDR1 MNHNS and CDR2 SASEGT. The CDR3 has 15 amino acids.

This clone was seen a few times. Distinct nucleotide sequences in the sample also encode this CDR3. This chain joins TRBV5-1 and TRBJ1-2; 9 nucleotides match TRBD1. Looked up from germline, CDR1 is SGHRS and CDR2 is YFSETQ. With 0 bases clipped from V and 6 bases from J, the junction kept 6 bases outside the gene matches. The CDR3 consists of 15 residues. DNA of the CDR3: TGCGCCAGCAGCTTGGAGGGACAGGGAAGCGATGGCTACACCTTC. It translates to CASSLEGQGSDGYTF.

The chain employs TRBV9 and TRBJ2-2, with TRBD2 identical over 8 bases. This CDR3 region has 15 residues. The junction had 8 bases not matched to a gene; V was cut back by 4 bases and J by 6 bases. The germline CDR1 and CDR2 sequences are SGDLS and YYNGEE. CDR3 nucleotide sequence: TGTGCCAGCAGCTTGGGACTAGAGATAGCCGGGGAGCTGTTTTTT. It codes for CASSLGLEIAGELFF.

The J gene is TRBJ1-4, the V gene TRBV18; TRBD1 matches at 8 bases. Germline V gene data show CDR1 as KGHSH and CDR2 as LQKENI. V dropped 5 bases and J dropped 8; count of bases not matched to a gene: 7. The CDR3 spans 14 residues. The CDR3 region is CASSVRQGREKLFF. The CDR3 DNA is TGTGCCAGCTCAGTTCGACAGGGGAGGGAAAAACTGTTTTTT.

V gene TRBV27 combines with J gene TRBJ1-5; possibly TRBD1 for D (5 bases). CDR3 size: 15 residues. Germline assignment: CDR1 MNHEY and CDR2 SMNVEV (reference sequence). V lost 4 bases, J lost 0 bases, and 10 bases lay in between. CDR3 region: CASSSNRNSNQPQHF. CDR3 nucleotides: TGTGCCAGCAGTTCGAACAGGAATAGCAATCAGCCCCAGCATTTT.

This clone showed up just a few times. The V gene is TRBV10-2, the J gene TRBJ2-3, with TRBD2 matching 9 bases. With V trimmed by 8 bases and J by 2 bases, 5 bases remained unmatched. The germline gives CDR1 WSHSY, CDR2 SAAADI. This CDR3 spans 14 amino acids. CDR3 DNA sequence: TGCGCCAGCGGTCTAGCGGGGACCACAGATACGCAGTATTTT. Amino acids: CASGLAGTTDTQYF.

In the case of this clone: Other DNA sequences in this sample translate to the same CDR3. The rearrangement joins TRBV9 to TRBJ1-2, with 8 nucleotides matching TRBD1. The germline V gene has CDR1 SGDLS and CDR2 YYNGEE. The CDR3 covers 13 residues. V dropped 2 bases and J dropped 5; count of bases not matched to a gene: 2. The CDR3 sequence is CASSVTGDYGYTF. The CDR3 nucleotides are TGTGCCAGCAGCGTGACAGGGGATTATGGCTACACCTTC.

V and J are TRBV11-2 and TRBJ2-1; the D gene is possibly TRBD2 (6 bases). The CDR3 is 15 amino acids. Trimming pared 2 bases from V and 5 bases from J, leaving 13 bases between. Germline lookup yields CDR1 SGHAT and CDR2 FQNNGV. CDR3 in DNA: TGTGCCAGCAGCTTAATTCCTAGCGCTAACAATGAGCAGTTCTTC. It encodes CASSLIPSANNEQFF.

This clone was detected once. The chain combines TRBV15 with TRBJ2-4; D uncertain. V was pared by 5 bases and J by 0 bases, with 11 bases between. The V gene's germline CDR1 is LNHNV and CDR2 YYDKDF (reference sequence). The CDR3 is 15 residues long. Written as DNA, the CDR3 is TGTGCCACCAGCCGCACAATGATAGCCAAAAACATTCAGTACTTC. It is translated as CATSRTMIAKNIQYF. The variable domain in full, with the rest retrieved from reference TRBV15 and TRBJ2-4, is DAMVIQNPRYQVTQFGKPVTLSCSQTLNHNVMYWYQQKSSQAPKLLFHYYDKDFNNEADTPDNFQSRRPNTSFCFLDIRSPGLGDTAMYLCATSRTMIAKNIQYFGAGTRLSVL.

The chain couples TRBV19 to TRBJ2-5; 10 positions agree with TRBD2. V was clipped by 7 bases and J by 1 base; unmatched bases: 6. Per the germline V gene, CDR1 is LNHDA and CDR2 is SQIVND (reference sequence). The length of the CDR3 is 15 residues. The chain's CDR3 is CASNPGLAFQETQYF. CDR3 bases: TGTGCCAGTAATCCGGGACTAGCGTTCCAAGAGACCCAGTACTTC.

This clone has a handful of counts. Mismatch with germline at one junction end may stem from a read error. Additional DNA sequences in this sample encode the identical CDR3. The J gene is TRBJ2-2, the V gene TRBV6-5; 7 nucleotides agree with TRBD1. Germline V gene lookup returns CDR1 MNHEY and CDR2 SVGAGI. The length of the CDR3 is 13 residues. The CDR3 DNA sequence: TGTGCAAGCAGGACAGGCGACACCGGGGAGCTGTTTTTT. It translates to CASRTGDTGELFF.